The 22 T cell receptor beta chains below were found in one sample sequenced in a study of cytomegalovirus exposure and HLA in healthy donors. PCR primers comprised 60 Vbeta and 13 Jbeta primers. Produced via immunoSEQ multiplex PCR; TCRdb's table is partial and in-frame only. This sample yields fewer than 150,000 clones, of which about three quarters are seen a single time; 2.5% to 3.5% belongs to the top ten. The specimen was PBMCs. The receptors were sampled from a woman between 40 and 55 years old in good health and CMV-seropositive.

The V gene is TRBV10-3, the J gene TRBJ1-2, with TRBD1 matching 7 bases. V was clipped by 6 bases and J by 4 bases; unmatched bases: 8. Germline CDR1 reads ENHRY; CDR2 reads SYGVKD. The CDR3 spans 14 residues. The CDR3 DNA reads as TGTGCCATCAGCACCTCCGGGACAGCCTATGGCTACACCTTC. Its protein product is CAISTSGTAYGYTF.

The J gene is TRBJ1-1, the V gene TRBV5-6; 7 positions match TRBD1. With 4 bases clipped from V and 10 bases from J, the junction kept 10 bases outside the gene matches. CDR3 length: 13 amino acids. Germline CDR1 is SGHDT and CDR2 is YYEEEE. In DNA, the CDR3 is TGTGCCAGCAGCCCTGACAGGGAAGCGCGAGCTTTCTTT. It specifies CASSPDREARAFF.

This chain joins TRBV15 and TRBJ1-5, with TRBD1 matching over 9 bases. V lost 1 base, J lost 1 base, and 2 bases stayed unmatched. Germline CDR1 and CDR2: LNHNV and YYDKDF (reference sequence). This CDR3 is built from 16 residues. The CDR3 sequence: CATSRVGTGSNQPQHF. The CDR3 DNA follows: TGTGCCACCAGCAGAGTTGGGACAGGGAGCAATCAGCCCCAGCATTTT.

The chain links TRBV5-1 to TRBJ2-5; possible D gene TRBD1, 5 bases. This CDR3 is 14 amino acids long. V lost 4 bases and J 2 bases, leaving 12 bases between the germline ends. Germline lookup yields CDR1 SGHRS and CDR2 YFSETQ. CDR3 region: CASSHPTDQETQYF. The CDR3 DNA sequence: TGCGCCAGCAGCCACCCGACAGATCAAGAGACCCAGTACTTC.

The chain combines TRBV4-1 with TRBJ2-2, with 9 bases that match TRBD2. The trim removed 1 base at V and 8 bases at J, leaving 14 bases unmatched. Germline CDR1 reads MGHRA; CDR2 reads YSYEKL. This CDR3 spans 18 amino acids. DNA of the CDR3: TGCGCCAGCAGCCAAGGGGACCGGGCGGGGGGGCTCTTGGGGGAGCTGTTTTTT. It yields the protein CASSQGDRAGGLLGELFF.

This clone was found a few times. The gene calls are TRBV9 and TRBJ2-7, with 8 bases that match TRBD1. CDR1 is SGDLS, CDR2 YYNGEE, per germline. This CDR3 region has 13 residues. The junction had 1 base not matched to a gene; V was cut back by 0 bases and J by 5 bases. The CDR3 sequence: CASSVEQGDEQYF. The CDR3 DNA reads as TGTGCCAGCAGCGTAGAACAGGGGGACGAGCAGTACTTC.

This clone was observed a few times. Here the CDR3 reads CASSPNVADSGNTIYF. The CDR3 DNA is TGCGCCAGCAGCCCGAATGTAGCGGACTCTGGAAACACCATATATTTT. The chain joins TRBV5-1 to TRBJ1-3; D call uncertain. V lost 4 bases and J 0 bases, leaving 14 bases between the germline ends. Germline V gives CDR1 SGHRS, CDR2 YFSETQ. This CDR3 is 16 amino acids long.

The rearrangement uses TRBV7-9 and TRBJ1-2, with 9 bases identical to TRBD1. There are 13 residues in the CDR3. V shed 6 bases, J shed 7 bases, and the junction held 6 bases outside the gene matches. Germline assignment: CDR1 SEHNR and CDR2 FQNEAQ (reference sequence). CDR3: CASSQTGGGGYTF. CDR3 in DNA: TGTGCCAGCAGTCAAACAGGGGGCGGTGGCTACACCTTC.

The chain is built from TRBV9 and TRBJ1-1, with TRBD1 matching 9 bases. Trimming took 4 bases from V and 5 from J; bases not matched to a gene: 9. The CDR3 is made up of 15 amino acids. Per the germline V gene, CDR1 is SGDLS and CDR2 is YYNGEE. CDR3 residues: CASSQRDRVETEAFF. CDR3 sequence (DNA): TGTGCCAGCAGCCAACGGGACAGGGTTGAAACTGAAGCTTTCTTT.

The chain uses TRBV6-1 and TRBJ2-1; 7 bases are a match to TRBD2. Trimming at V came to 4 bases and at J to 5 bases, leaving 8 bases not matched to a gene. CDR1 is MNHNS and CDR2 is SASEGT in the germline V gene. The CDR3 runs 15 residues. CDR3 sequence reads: CASSVEGTTNNEQFF. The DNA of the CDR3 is TGTGCCAGCAGTGTAGAGGGGACTACCAACAATGAGCAGTTCTTC.

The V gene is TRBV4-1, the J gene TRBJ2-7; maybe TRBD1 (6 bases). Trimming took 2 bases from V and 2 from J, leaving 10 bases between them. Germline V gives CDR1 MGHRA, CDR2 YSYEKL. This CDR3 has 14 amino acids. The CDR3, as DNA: TGCGCCAGCAGCCAAAGGGACACCACCTACGAGCAGTACTTC. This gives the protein CASSQRDTTYEQYF.

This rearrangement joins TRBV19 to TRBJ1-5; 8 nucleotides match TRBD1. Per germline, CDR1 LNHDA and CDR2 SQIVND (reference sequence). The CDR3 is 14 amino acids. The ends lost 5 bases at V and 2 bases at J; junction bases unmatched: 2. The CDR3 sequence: CASSPTGGNQPQHF. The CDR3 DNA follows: TGTGCCAGTAGTCCGACAGGGGGCAATCAGCCCCAGCATTTT.

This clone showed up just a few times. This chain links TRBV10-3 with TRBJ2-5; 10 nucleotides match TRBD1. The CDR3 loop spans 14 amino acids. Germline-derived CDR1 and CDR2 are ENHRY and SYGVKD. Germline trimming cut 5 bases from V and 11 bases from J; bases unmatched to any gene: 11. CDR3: CAISPGQGLREQYF. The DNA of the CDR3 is TGTGCCATCAGTCCGGGACAGGGGCTTAGGGAGCAGTACTTC.

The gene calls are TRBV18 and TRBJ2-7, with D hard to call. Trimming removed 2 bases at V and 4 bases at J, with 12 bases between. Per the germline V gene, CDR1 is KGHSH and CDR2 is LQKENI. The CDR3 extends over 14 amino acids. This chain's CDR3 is CASSPVEHSYEQYF. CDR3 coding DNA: TGTGCCAGCTCACCAGTTGAGCATAGTTACGAGCAGTACTTC.

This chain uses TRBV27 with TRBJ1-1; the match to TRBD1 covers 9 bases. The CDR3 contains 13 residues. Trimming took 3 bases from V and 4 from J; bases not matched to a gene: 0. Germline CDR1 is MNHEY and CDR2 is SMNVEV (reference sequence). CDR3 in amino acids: CASSLTGGTEAFF. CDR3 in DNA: TGTGCCAGCAGTTTGACAGGGGGCACTGAAGCTTTCTTT.

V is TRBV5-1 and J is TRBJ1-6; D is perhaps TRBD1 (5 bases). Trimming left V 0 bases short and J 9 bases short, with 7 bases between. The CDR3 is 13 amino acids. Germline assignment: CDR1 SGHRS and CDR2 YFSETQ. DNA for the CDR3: TGCGCCAGCAGCTTGGGCACAGGTTCACCCCTCCACTTT. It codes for CASSLGTGSPLHF.

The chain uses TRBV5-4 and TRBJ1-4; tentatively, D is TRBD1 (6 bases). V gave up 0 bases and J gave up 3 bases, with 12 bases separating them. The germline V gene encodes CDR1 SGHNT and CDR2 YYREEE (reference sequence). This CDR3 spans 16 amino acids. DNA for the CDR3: TGTGCCAGCAGCTTGGGAGGGGGGGCTGCTAATGAAAAACTGTTTTTT. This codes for CASSLGGGAANEKLFF.

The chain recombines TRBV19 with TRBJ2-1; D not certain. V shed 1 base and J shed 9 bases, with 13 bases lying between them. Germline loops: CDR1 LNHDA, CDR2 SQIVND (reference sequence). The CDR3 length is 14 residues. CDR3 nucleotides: TGTGCCAGTAGTATAGTTGGGCTCCCTCGTGAGCAGTTCTTC. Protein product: CASSIVGLPREQFF.

The CDR3 nucleotides read TGTGCCAGCAGCTCGGGAAAGGGGACAATTGGAAACACCATATATTTT. It translates to CASSSGKGTIGNTIYF. The rearrangement uses TRBV5-4 and TRBJ1-3; possibly TRBD1 for D (6 bases). This CDR3 has 16 amino acids. Germline V lookup: CDR1 SGHNT, CDR2 YYREEE (reference sequence). Trimming took 3 bases from V and 3 from J, leaving 16 bases between them.

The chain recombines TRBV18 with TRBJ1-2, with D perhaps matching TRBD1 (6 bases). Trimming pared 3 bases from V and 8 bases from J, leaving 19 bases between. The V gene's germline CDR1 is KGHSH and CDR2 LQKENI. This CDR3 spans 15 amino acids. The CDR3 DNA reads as TGTGCCAGCTCACCTACCCCGGACTCTCAGGGGGGCTACACCTTC. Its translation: CASSPTPDSQGGYTF. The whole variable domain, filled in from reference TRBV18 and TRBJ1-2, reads NAGVMQNPRHLVRRRGQEARLRCSPMKGHSHVYWYRQLPEEGLKFMVYLQKENIIDESGMPKERFSAEFPKEGPSILRIQQVVRGDSAAYFCASSPTPDSQGGYTFGSGTRLTVV.

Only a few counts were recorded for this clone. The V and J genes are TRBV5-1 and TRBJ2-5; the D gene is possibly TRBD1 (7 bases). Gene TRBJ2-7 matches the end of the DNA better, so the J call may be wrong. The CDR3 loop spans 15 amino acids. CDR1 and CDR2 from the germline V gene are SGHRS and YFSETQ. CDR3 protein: CASSPQGGSFDEQYF. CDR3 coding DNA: TGCGCCAGCAGCCCCCAGGGGGGATCCTTCGACGAGCAGTACTTC.

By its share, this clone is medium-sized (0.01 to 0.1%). DNA of the CDR3: TGTGCCAGCAGCTTAGAGCCCGGGGGGCTTGGAAACATTCAGTACTTC. This translates into CASSLEPGGLGNIQYF. This chain connects TRBV7-8 to TRBJ2-4; TRBD2 might be the D (7 bases). The CDR3 spans 16 residues. V was clipped by 1 base and J by 6 bases, with 16 bases between them. Germline loops: CDR1 SGHVS, CDR2 FQNEAQ.